This entry lists 7 T cell receptor beta chains sequenced from one sample in a study of T cells in Graves' hyperthyroidism and ophthalmopathy. Amplification yielded TCR beta CDR3 regions, with RNA transcripts as the source. Carried out on the TCR CDR3, a first-round RT-PCR used the HTBI primer set. TCRdb analysed the multiplex PCR reads with MiXCR anew, one entry per CDR3 protein. The data contain hundreds of thousands of distinct CDR3 sequences, about 14% of them seen just once; the ten biggest clones take up around 4.5%. The sample consisted of blood. Receptor source: a middle-aged woman with Graves' ophthalmopathy.

This clonotype was counted at least ten times. The chain combines TRBV6-2 or TRBV6-3 with TRBJ2-7, with 16 nucleotides matching TRBD2. The CDR3 is 17 amino acids. Germline lookup yields CDR1 MNHEY and CDR2 SVGEGT. V trimming: 5 bases; J trimming: 2 bases; junction bases outside the gene matches: 6. The CDR3 loop is CASSPGTSGRAPYEQYF. CDR3 nucleotide sequence: TGTGCCAGCAGTCCCGGGACTAGCGGGAGGGCCCCCTACGAGCAGTACTTC.

This clonotype was recorded many times. The gene calls are TRBV28 and TRBJ2-7, with 7 bases identical to TRBD1. The CDR3 consists of 12 residues. CDR1 is MDHEN and CDR2 is SYDVKM in the germline V gene. V dropped 7 bases and J dropped 8; count of bases not matched to a gene: 8. The CDR3 DNA follows: TGTGCCAGCACCACAGGGGCGTATCAGCAGTACTTC. It encodes CASTTGAYQQYF.

This clonotype appeared many times. The V and J genes are TRBV11-2 and TRBJ1-1, with 7 bases matching TRBD1. The CDR3 runs to 16 residues. Unmatched junction bases numbered 15, after V lost 5 bases and J lost 6 bases. CDR1 is SGHAT, CDR2 FQNNGV, per germline. The CDR3 loop is CASSAWARQGVAEAFF. Written as DNA, the CDR3 is TGTGCCAGCAGCGCCTGGGCCCGACAGGGTGTCGCTGAAGCTTTCTTT.

This clonotype appeared many times. The chain combines TRBV30 with TRBJ1-1, with D possibly TRBD1 on 5 matching bases. The germline V and J ends were trimmed by 4 bases and 2 bases, with 14 bases remaining between them. CDR3 length: 14 amino acids. Germline V lookup: CDR1 GTSNPN, CDR2 SVGIG (reference sequence). CDR3 nucleotides: TGTGCCTGGATCCCCCGGCAGGGAAACACTGAAGCTTTCTTT. As protein: CAWIPRQGNTEAFF.

In its sample, this clonotype was seen a few times. The rearrangement links TRBV5-1 to TRBJ1-1; no definite D call. Trimming took off 0 bases at V and 7 bases at J, with 7 bases between the two ends. The CDR3 runs to 12 residues. CDR1 SGHRS and CDR2 YFSETQ come from the germline V gene. The DNA of the CDR3 is TGCGCCAGCAGCTTGGCCTTCGGTGAAGCTTTCTTT. Its translation: CASSLAFGEAFF.

Ten or more counts support this clonotype. V gene TRBV5-1 combines with J gene TRBJ2-7; D remains unclear. The germline V and J ends were trimmed by 7 bases and 6 bases, with 14 bases remaining between them. The CDR3 consists of 12 residues. CDR1 SGHRS and CDR2 YFSETQ come from the germline V gene. CDR3 region: CASGRETGEQYF. The CDR3 bases are TGCGCCAGCGGTAGGGAAACGGGCGAGCAGTACTTC.

This clonotype was counted at least ten times. V is TRBV28 and J is TRBJ2-5; unclear D gene. The ends were cut back, 6 bases at V and 3 bases at J, with 5 bases in the middle. The CDR3 has 11 residues. Germline V gives CDR1 MDHEN, CDR2 SYDVKM. CDR3 in amino acids: CASREEETQYF. CDR3 coding DNA: TGTGCCAGCAGGGAAGAAGAGACCCAGTACTTC.